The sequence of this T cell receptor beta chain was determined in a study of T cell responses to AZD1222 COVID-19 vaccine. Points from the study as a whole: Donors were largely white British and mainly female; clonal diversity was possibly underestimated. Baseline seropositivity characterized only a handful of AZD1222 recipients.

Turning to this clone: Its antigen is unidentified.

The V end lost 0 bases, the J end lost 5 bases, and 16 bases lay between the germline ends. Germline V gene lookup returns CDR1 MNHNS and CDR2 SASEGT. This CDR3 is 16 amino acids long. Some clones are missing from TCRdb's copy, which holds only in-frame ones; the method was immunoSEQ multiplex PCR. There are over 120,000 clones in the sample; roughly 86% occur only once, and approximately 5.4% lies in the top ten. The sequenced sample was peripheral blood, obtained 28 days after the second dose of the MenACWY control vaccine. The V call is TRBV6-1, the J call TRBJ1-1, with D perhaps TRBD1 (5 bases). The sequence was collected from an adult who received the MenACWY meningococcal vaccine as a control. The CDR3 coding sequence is TGTGCCAGCAGTGAAGCGTGGGGAGGGGCGGTAACTGAAGCTTTCTTT. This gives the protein CASSEAWGGAVTEAFF.